The sample holds many counts of the clone carrying this T cell receptor (beta chain). What it recognizes is unknown. CDR1 MDHEN and CDR2 SYDVKM come from the germline V gene. V trimming: 1 base; J trimming: 4 bases; junction bases outside the gene matches: 3. This CDR3 has 14 amino acids. This sample is drawn from a study of T cells in Graves' hyperthyroidism and ophthalmopathy. A Clinical Activity Score of at least 3, a NOSPECS grade of at least 4 and a duration under 3 months were recorded in the ophthalmopathy patients. Clinical symptoms, serum thyroxine, TRAb, thyroid ultrasound and orbital computed tomography informed diagnoses. Amplification targeted TCR beta CDR3 regions from RNA transcripts. During a first-round RT-PCR of the TCR CDR3, the HTBI primer set was used. From the multiplex PCR reads, TCRdb called clonotypes with MiXCR, one entry per CDR3 protein. The top ten clones hold over 30% of a sample with 600,000 to 650,000 distinct CDR3 sequences, more than 20% of them seen once.

Study-wide results and limits: By a 13 V-J model, ophthalmopathy was set apart from stable hyperthyroidism. Ophthalmopathy was predicted by the model a median of around 5.9 months ahead of onset.

V gene TRBV28 combines with J gene TRBJ2-7; the match to TRBD1 covers 8 bases. Sequencing was performed on blood. This receptor was taken from a man younger than 40 with Graves' ophthalmopathy. CDR3 DNA sequence: TGTGCCAGCAGTTTATCGGGACAGGTGTACGAGCAGTACTTC. As protein: CASSLSGQVYEQYF.